This is a list of T cell receptor beta chains from one sample in a study of Graves' ophthalmopathy and Graves' hyperthyroidism. TCRdb re-derived calls from the multiplex PCR reads in MiXCR, one entry per CDR3 protein. The table includes more than 550,000 distinct CDR3 sequences, 35% to 45% detected once. Material: peripheral blood. These receptors were obtained from an adult man with Graves' ophthalmopathy. CDR3s include the opening cysteine and the closing phenylalanine or tryptophan. Each record gives: CDR3 length, D gene, V gene, J gene, CDR3 protein. A D gene is named only where the DNA matches it firmly.

14	.	TRBV15	TRBJ2-7	CATSRGALGDEQYF
12	.	TRBV10-2	TRBJ2-6	CASSESRGTEAF
13	.	TRBV10-3	TRBJ1-2	CAITRDRTTGYTF
16	.	TRBV19	TRBJ1-5	CASSITDGVGNQPQHF
17	TRBD2	TRBV5-6	TRBJ2-7	CASSLQGGTSETYEQYF
17	.	TRBV2	TRBJ1-1	CASNGRRGGGSGAEAFF
20	TRBD1	TRBV7-2	TRBJ1-5	CASSPKGGQDGSYSNQPQHF
15	TRBD2	TRBV5-8	TRBJ2-5	CASSTQTSGKETQYF
15	.	TRBV15	TRBJ1-2	CATSSVGGQGYGYTF
12	.	TRBV2	TRBJ2-7	CASSDEGGEQYF
14	.	TRBV7-9	TRBJ2-5	CASSLKLGHQTQYF
16	.	TRBV7-9	TRBJ1-1	CASRTIRGPENTEAFF
13	.	TRBV7-2	TRBJ2-3	CASSSSRSDTQYF
14	.	TRBV4-1	TRBJ1-5	CASSQIGGKKPQHF
14	.	TRBV20-1	TRBJ1-3	CSATRPYSGNTIYF
13	TRBD1	TRBV19	TRBJ2-7	CAGSTGGSYEQYF
15	.	TRBV3-1	TRBJ1-5	CASSNAGGASQPQHF
17	.	TRBV7-9	TRBJ1-4	CASSGVLRAVGNEKLFF
15	TRBD1	TRBV7-8	TRBJ1-5	CASSSPGDSGQPQHF
14	TRBD1	TRBV25-1	TRBJ1-2	CASMGQAPGYGYTF
15	TRBD2	TRBV20-1	TRBJ2-3	CSARGTSGRTDTQYF
16	.	TRBV12-3/TRBV12-4	TRBJ2-7	CASSPPGGARAYEQYF
13	.	TRBV7-9	TRBJ1-2	CASSSPDSYGYTF
15	.	TRBV27	TRBJ2-7	CASSSGSGLQREQYF
15	.	TRBV2	TRBJ1-2	CASRHRDRTVYGYTF
19	.	TRBV7-4	TRBJ1-3	CASSLGGGLQYFSGNTIYF
13	.	TRBV7-9	TRBJ1-2	CASSLLWGDGYTF
14	TRBD1	TRBV29-1	TRBJ1-1	CSVPGTGGITEAFF
14	.	TRBV12-5	TRBJ1-1	CVSRRDTLNTEAFF
15	.	TRBV9	TRBJ1-1	CASSLARNPNTEAFF
12	.	TRBV11-1	TRBJ2-2	CSSSLKAGELFF
14	.	TRBV5-1	TRBJ2-2	CASTGTGDSGELFF
13	TRBD1	TRBV7-2	TRBJ1-2	CASSWGGQGGYTF
13	.	TRBV7-8	TRBJ1-5	CASSLGRVQPQHF
14	.	TRBV10-3	TRBJ2-5	CATKGAGNQETQYF
14	TRBD1	TRBV20-1	TRBJ1-1	CSAREGDRDTEAFF
14	TRBD1	TRBV7-9	TRBJ1-2	CASSLGAGTGGYTF
14	.	TRBV13	TRBJ2-7	CASSLGASNYEQYF
17	.	TRBV15	TRBJ1-2	CATSRDKGVPRNYGYTF
11	.	TRBV5-5	.	CASSFSNEQFF
12	.	TRBV4-1	TRBJ1-5	CASSQGFQPQHF
13	.	TRBV29-1	TRBJ2-6	CSVEGLMELGETF
14	TRBD1	TRBV19	TRBJ2-5	CASRVTGGQETQYF
13	.	TRBV7-8	TRBJ2-7	CASSYSGLYEQYF
18	TRBD1	TRBV9	TRBJ1-5	CASSPLGTGGLGSQPQHF
15	.	TRBV7-3	TRBJ1-6	CASSLNGLINSPLHF
15	TRBD1	TRBV9	TRBJ2-5	CASSVGYEGAETQYF
15	.	TRBV7-9	TRBJ2-7	CASSLAPGSSGEQCF
15	.	TRBV12-3/TRBV12-4	TRBJ2-5	CASSPDLDSKETQYF
16	TRBD2	TRBV12-3/TRBV12-4	TRBJ2-7	CASSSRTSETSYEQYF
13	.	TRBV2	TRBJ1-5	CASSRSENQPQHF